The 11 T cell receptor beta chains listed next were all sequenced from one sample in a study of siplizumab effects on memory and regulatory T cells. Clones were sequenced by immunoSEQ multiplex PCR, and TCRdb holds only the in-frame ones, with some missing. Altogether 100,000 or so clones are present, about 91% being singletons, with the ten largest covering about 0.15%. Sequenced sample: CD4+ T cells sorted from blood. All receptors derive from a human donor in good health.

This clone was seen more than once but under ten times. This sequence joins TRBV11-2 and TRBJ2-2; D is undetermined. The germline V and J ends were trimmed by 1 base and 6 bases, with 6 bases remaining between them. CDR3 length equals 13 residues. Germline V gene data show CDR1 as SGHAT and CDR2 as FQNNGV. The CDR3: CASSLVGAGELFF. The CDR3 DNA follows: TGTGCCAGCAGCTTAGTTGGGGCCGGGGAGCTGTTTTTT. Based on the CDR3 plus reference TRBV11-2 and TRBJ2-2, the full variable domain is EAGVAQSPRYKIIEKRQSVAFWCNPISGHATLYWYQQILGQGPKLLIQFQNNGVVDDSQLPKDRFSAERLKGVDSTLKIQPAKLEDSAVYLCASSLVGAGELFFGEGSRLTVL.

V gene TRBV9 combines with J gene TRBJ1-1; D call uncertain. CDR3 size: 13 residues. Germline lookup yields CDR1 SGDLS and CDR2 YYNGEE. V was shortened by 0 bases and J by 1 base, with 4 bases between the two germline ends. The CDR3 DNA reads TGTGCCAGCAGCGTAGGCCCGAACACTGAAGCTTTCTTT. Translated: CASSVGPNTEAFF.

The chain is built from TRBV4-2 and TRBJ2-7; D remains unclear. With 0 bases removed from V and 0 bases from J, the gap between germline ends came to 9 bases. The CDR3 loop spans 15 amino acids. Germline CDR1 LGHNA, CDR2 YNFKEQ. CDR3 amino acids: CASSQDRVPSYEQYF. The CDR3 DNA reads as TGTGCCAGCAGCCAAGATCGGGTGCCCTCCTACGAGCAGTACTTC.

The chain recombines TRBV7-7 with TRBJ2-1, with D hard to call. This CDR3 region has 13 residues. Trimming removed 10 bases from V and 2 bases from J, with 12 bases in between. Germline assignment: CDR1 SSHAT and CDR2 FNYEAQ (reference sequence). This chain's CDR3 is CATVRKTYNEQFF. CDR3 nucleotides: TGTGCCACCGTGCGGAAAACCTACAATGAGCAGTTCTTC.

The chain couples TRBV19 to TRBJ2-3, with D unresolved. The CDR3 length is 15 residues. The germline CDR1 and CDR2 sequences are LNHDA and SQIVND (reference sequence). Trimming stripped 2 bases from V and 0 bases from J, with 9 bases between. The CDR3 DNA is TGTGCCAGTAGTATAAGGCCGTCTAGCACAGATACGCAGTATTTT. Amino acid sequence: CASSIRPSSTDTQYF.

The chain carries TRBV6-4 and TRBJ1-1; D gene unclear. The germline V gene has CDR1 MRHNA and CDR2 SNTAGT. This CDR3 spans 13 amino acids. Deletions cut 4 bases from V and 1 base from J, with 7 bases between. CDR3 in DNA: TGTGCCAGCAGTGGACTGACGAACACTGAAGCTTTCTTT. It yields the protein CASSGLTNTEAFF.

CDR3 nucleotide sequence: TGTGCCAGCCGACTAGCGGGGGGGGGAGATACGCAGTATTTT. Its protein product is CASRLAGGGDTQYF. The chain joins TRBV7-8 to TRBJ2-3; TRBD2 agrees at 14 bases. CDR3 length equals 14 residues. Germline assignment: CDR1 SGHVS and CDR2 FQNEAQ. The V segment lost 8 bases and the J segment 5 bases; nucleotides outside the gene matches: 3.

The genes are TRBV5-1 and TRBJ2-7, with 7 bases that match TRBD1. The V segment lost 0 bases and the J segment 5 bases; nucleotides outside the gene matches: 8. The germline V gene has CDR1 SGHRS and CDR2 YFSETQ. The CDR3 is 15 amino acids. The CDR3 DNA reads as TGCGCCAGCAGCTTGGCCACACAGGGGATTAACGAGCAGTACTTC. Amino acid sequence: CASSLATQGINEQYF.

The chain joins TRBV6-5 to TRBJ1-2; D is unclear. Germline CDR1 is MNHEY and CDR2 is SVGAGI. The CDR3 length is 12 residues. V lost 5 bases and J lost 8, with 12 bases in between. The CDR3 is CASSELRIGYTF. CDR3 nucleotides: TGTGCCAGCAGTGAATTACGGATCGGCTACACCTTC.

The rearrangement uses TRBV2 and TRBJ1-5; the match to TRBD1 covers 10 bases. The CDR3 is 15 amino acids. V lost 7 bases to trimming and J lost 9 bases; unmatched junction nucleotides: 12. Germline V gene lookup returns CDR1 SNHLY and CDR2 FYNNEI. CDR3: CASTREGTGVSPQHF. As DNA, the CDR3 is TGTGCCAGCACGCGGGAGGGGACAGGGGTTTCGCCCCAGCATTTT.

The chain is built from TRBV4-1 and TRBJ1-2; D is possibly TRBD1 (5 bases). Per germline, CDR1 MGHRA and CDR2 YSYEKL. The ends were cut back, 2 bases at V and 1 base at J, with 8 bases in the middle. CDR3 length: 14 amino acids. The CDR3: CASSQLQVNYGYTF. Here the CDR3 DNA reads TGCGCCAGCAGCCAATTACAGGTTAACTATGGCTACACCTTC.